The 8 T cell receptor beta chains below all came from one sample that was sequenced in a study of glioma-infiltrating T cells after dendritic cell vaccination. TCRdb's table, derived via immunoSEQ multiplex PCR, lists solely in-frame clones and lacks some. The data hold under 100,000 clones, with around three quarters observed a single time. The sequenced sample was blood, obtained before dendritic cell vaccination. These receptors were obtained from a human donor with glioblastoma.

V and J are TRBV2 and TRBJ2-1; 7 bases agree with TRBD1. The CDR3 runs 13 residues. Germline V CDR1 and CDR2: SNHLY, FYNNEI. Trimming took 6 bases from V and 15 from J; bases not matched to a gene: 14. CDR3 amino acids: CASRTSPTGMAFF. The DNA for the CDR3 is TGTGCCAGCAGAACTTCTCCGACAGGGATGGCGTTCTTC.

The V call is TRBV6-1, the J call TRBJ2-2; tentative D call: TRBD1 (5 bases). This CDR3 has 15 amino acids. In germline, CDR1 is MNHNS, CDR2 SASEGT. Trimming took 6 bases from V and 2 from J, leaving 13 bases between them. The CDR3 DNA reads as TGTGCCAGCAGGACATCAGGGATAAACACCGGGGAGCTGTTTTTT. Amino acid sequence: CASRTSGINTGELFF.

As regards this clone: This specimen includes other DNA sequences encoding the same CDR3. The gene calls are TRBV2 and TRBJ2-7; 7 bases agree with TRBD2. The trim removed 4 bases at V and 5 bases at J, leaving 11 bases unmatched. The CDR3 contains 15 residues. Germline V lookup: CDR1 SNHLY, CDR2 FYNNEI. For the CDR3, the DNA is TGTGCCAGCAGTGGGGGCGGCGGGAGAAGTAACGAGCAGTACTTC. Protein: CASSGGGGRSNEQYF.

This chain joins TRBV11-1 and TRBJ2-5; the match to TRBD1 covers 10 bases. V shed 1 base, J shed 1 base, and the junction held 3 bases outside the gene matches. Per germline, CDR1 SGHAT and CDR2 FQDESV (reference sequence). This CDR3 has 16 residues. Written as DNA, the CDR3 is TGTGCCAGCAGCTTAGGACAGGGGGCTACCCAAGAGACCCAGTACTTC. Translated, it gives CASSLGQGATQETQYF.

The chain employs TRBV7-8 and TRBJ1-1, with a tentative D call TRBD1 (5 bases). Looked up from germline, CDR1 is SGHVS and CDR2 is FQNEAQ. V lost 1 base, J lost 3 bases, and 6 bases lay in between. This CDR3 has 13 residues. Here the CDR3 reads CASSLVGDTEAFF. Written as DNA, the CDR3 is TGTGCCAGCAGCTTAGTAGGGGACACTGAAGCTTTCTTT. The full variable domain, in which reference TRBV7-8 and TRBJ1-1 provide the parts outside the CDR3, is GAGVSQSPRYKVAKRGQDVALRCDPISGHVSLFWYQQALGQGPEFLTYFQNEAQLDKSGLPSDRFFAERPEGSVSTLKIQRTQQEDSAVYLCASSLVGDTEAFFGQGTRLTVV.

The chain combines TRBV5-1 with TRBJ2-1; 7 bases match TRBD1. Per the germline V gene, CDR1 is SGHRS and CDR2 is YFSETQ. CDR3 length: 14 amino acids. J gave up 6 bases and V 2 bases, and 5 bases lay outside the gene matches. The CDR3 sequence: CASSFGQAVNEQFF. The CDR3 DNA reads TGCGCCAGCAGCTTTGGACAGGCCGTCAATGAGCAGTTCTTC.

The V call is TRBV7-9, the J call TRBJ1-2; 8 nucleotides match TRBD1. J gave up 7 bases and V 0 bases, and 7 bases lay outside the gene matches. The length of the CDR3 is 15 residues. CDR1 and CDR2 (germline): SEHNR, FQNEAQ (reference sequence). The CDR3 is CASSLAGDRGSGYTF. The CDR3 DNA reads as TGTGCCAGCAGCTTAGCTGGAGACAGGGGATCTGGCTACACCTTC. Variable domain in full (rest from reference TRBV7-9 and TRBJ1-2): DTGVSQNPRHKITKRGQNVTFRCDPISEHNRLYWYRQTLGQGPEFLTYFQNEAQLEKSRLLSDRFSAERPKGSFSTLEIQRTEQGDSAMYLCASSLAGDRGSGYTFGSGTRLTVV.

J is TRBJ2-7 and V is TRBV6-5, with D unclear. Per the germline V gene, CDR1 is MNHEY and CDR2 is SVGAGI. Trimming removed 4 bases from V and 7 bases from J, with 17 bases in between. The CDR3 runs 14 residues. CDR3 sequence: CASSSSLSSLEQYF. The CDR3 bases are TGTGCCAGCAGTTCATCCTTGAGTAGCTTAGAGCAGTACTTC.